This T cell receptor beta chain originates from a study of cytomegalovirus exposure and HLA in healthy donors. In the study overall: Genotyping showed about 80% of over 350 donors falling in the Caucasian-associated ancestry cluster.

Trimming cost V 6 bases and J 11 bases, with 11 bases left between them. The CDR3 loop spans 11 amino acids. Germline loops: CDR1 MNHEY, CDR2 SVGAGI. The study ran its PCR with 60 Vbeta and 13 Jbeta primers. Repertoires were generated with immunoSEQ multiplex PCR, while TCRdb's copy carries only in-frame clones and drops some. The sample includes some 85,000 clones, roughly 80% of them seen just once. The rearrangement uses TRBV6-5 and TRBJ1-3; D remains unclear. This receptor was obtained from a man aged 18 to 35 in good health and CMV-seronegative. Material for sequencing was PBMCs. In DNA form, the CDR3 reads TGTGCCAGCAGGGTGGCGAGCGCCATATATTTT. This sequence encodes CASRVASAIYF.